The clone carrying this T cell receptor (beta chain) was seen at least ten times. Its target is not known. Trimming took 0 bases from V and 5 from J; bases not matched to a gene: 7. Looked up from germline, CDR1 is MNHEY and CDR2 is SVGEGT. There are 16 residues in the CDR3. TCR beta CDR3 regions were amplified from RNA. With the HTBI primer set, the TCR CDR3 went through a first round of RT-PCR. TCRdb re-called the multiplex PCR reads through MiXCR, storing one row per CDR3 protein. Among about 610,000 distinct CDR3 sequences listed, approximately 16% were seen once. Ophthalmopathy patients had moderate-to-severe active disease, CAS ≥3, NOSPECS ≥4, and disease duration under 3 months. The diagnostic basis comprised clinical symptoms, serum thyroxine and TRAb, thyroid ultrasound and orbital computed tomography. Fresh peripheral blood, about 9.6 ml, yielded the PBMCs. This record comes from a study of T cells in Graves' hyperthyroidism and ophthalmopathy.

Study-wide points: A model using 13 V-J features told ophthalmopathy apart from stable hyperthyroidism.

Sequenced material: blood. The sequence was obtained from a middle-aged woman with Graves' ophthalmopathy. The genes are TRBV6-2 or TRBV6-3 and TRBJ2-3; TRBD2 matches at 8 bases. CDR3 region: CASSYSMAGGRDTQYF. For the CDR3, the DNA is TGTGCCAGCAGTTACTCGATGGCGGGGGGTCGAGATACGCAGTATTTT.